The 21 T cell receptor beta chains below all came from one sample that was sequenced in a study of PD-1 blockade in classical Hodgkin lymphoma. Time point indicated: cycle 4 day 1 (C4D1), after 5 to 7 weeks of nivolumab. After autologous stem cell transplantation all patients relapsed, and prior brentuximab vedotin exposure differed between cohorts. Purification of CD4+ T cells from thawed PBMCs was performed via magnetic negative selection. This table comes from immunoSEQ multiplex PCR, and its TCRdb copy is limited to in-frame clones, with some not included. This sample yields around 37,000 clones, of which around nine tenths are seen a single time; roughly 0.29% belongs to the top ten. The sequencing here drew on CD4+ T cells from blood, taken before the fourth cycle of nivolumab. The receptors shown here come from a human donor with classical Hodgkin lymphoma.

The chain uses TRBV5-1 and TRBJ2-2, with 7 bases lining up with TRBD1. The ends lost 4 bases at V and 1 base at J; junction bases unmatched: 7. The CDR3 has 16 residues. Germline-derived CDR1 and CDR2 are SGHRS and YFSETQ. The CDR3 DNA reads TGCGCCAGCAGCCCCCACAGGGGAGAGAACACCGGGGAGCTGTTTTTT. It specifies CASSPHRGENTGELFF.

The chain is built from TRBV27 and TRBJ1-5, with TRBD1 identical over 8 bases. There are 14 residues in the CDR3. Germline values: CDR1 MNHEY, CDR2 SMNVEV (reference sequence). The ends lost 4 bases at V and 4 bases at J; junction bases unmatched: 3. The CDR3 is CASSSNRGNQPQHF. CDR3 coding DNA: TGTGCCAGCAGTTCTAACAGGGGGAATCAGCCCCAGCATTTT.

This clone was picked up a small number of times. The chain uses TRBV25-1 and TRBJ1-2; D might be TRBD1 (6 bases). The germline V and J ends were trimmed by 6 bases and 7 bases, with 15 bases remaining between them. There are 13 residues in the CDR3. CDR1 MGHDK and CDR2 SYGVNS come from the germline V gene. The CDR3 loop reads CASRDSKFVGYTF. CDR3 bases: TGTGCCAGCAGGGACAGCAAATTCGTTGGCTACACCTTC.

The J gene is TRBJ1-2, the V gene TRBV19; 8 bases are a match to TRBD1. CDR1 and CDR2 from the germline V gene are LNHDA and SQIVND (reference sequence). The CDR3 is 13 residues long. J gave up 4 bases and V 7 bases, and 5 bases lay outside the gene matches. The CDR3 loop reads CASTDRVGYGYTF. The CDR3 nucleotides are TGTGCCAGTACGGACAGGGTAGGCTATGGCTACACCTTC.

This chain uses TRBV27 with TRBJ1-2; the match to TRBD1 covers 7 bases. V gave up 3 bases and J gave up 4 bases; unmatched junction bases: 2. Germline CDR1 is MNHEY and CDR2 is SMNVEV (reference sequence). CDR3 length: 13 residues. The CDR3: CASSLDRSYGYTF. The CDR3 nucleotides are TGTGCCAGCAGTTTGGACAGGAGCTATGGCTACACCTTC.

The chain combines TRBV10-1 with TRBJ2-6; no clear D. The CDR3 extends over 15 amino acids. The ends were cut back, 6 bases at V and 2 bases at J, with 11 bases in the middle. Germline V CDR1 and CDR2: WNHNN, SYGVQD (reference sequence). Written as DNA, the CDR3 is TGCGCCAGCAGCGATATGACTCCTGGGGCCAACGTCCTGACTTTC. Translating gives CASSDMTPGANVLTF.

The chain carries TRBV10-1 and TRBJ2-2; 15 nucleotides align to TRBD2. J gave up 0 bases and V 5 bases, and 1 base lay outside the gene matches. Germline V gene data show CDR1 as WNHNN and CDR2 as SYGVQD (reference sequence). The CDR3 is made up of 17 amino acids. CDR3 sequence reads: CASSRTSGRANTGELFF. CDR3 nucleotide sequence: TGCGCCAGCAGTCGGACTAGCGGGAGGGCGAACACCGGGGAGCTGTTTTTT.

The rearrangement uses TRBV21-1 and TRBJ1-4. TRBV21-1 is given as a pseudogene. This CDR3 spans 15 amino acids. The CDR3 protein is CASSKPTRRPQKLFF. The CDR3 DNA follows: TGTGCCAGCAGCAAACCTACCCGGCGTCCTCAAAAACTGTTTTTT.

This clone appeared a single time. The chain has TRBV19 and TRBJ2-5; 10 bases fit TRBD2. The CDR3 contains 16 residues. CDR1 is LNHDA, CDR2 SQIVND, per germline (reference sequence). Trimming at V came to 4 bases and at J to 2 bases, leaving 7 bases not matched to a gene. The CDR3 spells CASSTPRTSGQETQYF. CDR3 nucleotide sequence: TGTGCCAGTAGTACGCCCCGGACTAGCGGTCAAGAGACCCAGTACTTC.

This clone came up once. V is TRBV10-2 and J is TRBJ2-7, with a tentative D call TRBD2 (5 bases). The length of the CDR3 is 14 residues. Germline-derived CDR1 and CDR2 are WSHSY and SAAADI. V was pared by 2 bases and J by 3 bases, with 11 bases between. CDR3 sequence: CASSEPGRSYEQYF. CDR3 nucleotide sequence: TGCGCCAGCAGTGAGCCGGGGAGAAGCTACGAGCAGTACTTC.

The gene calls are TRBV10-3 and TRBJ2-1; a possible D gene is TRBD1 (6 bases). Deletions cut 4 bases from V and 9 bases from J, with 16 bases between. Germline V CDR1 and CDR2: ENHRY, SYGVKD. The CDR3 sequence is 14 residues long. The CDR3 region has the DNA TGTGCCATCAGTGCAGAACACACAGGGCTTGAGCAGTTCTTC. Protein: CAISAEHTGLEQFF.

V and J are TRBV18 and TRBJ2-1, with TRBD2 matching over 8 bases. This CDR3 region has 18 residues. J gave up 8 bases and V 1 base, and 16 bases lay outside the gene matches. Germline V gives CDR1 KGHSH, CDR2 LQKENI. CDR3 bases: TGTGCCAGCTCACCACTTTCCCTAGCGGGTAAGACAGCGGATGAGCAGTTCTTC. Its protein product is CASSPLSLAGKTADEQFF.

This clone was recorded a few times. The genes are TRBV28 and TRBJ2-1, with D possibly TRBD1 on 5 matching bases. V shed 2 bases and J shed 9 bases, with 14 bases lying between them. Germline-derived CDR1 and CDR2 are MDHEN and SYDVKM. This CDR3 contains 14 residues. The CDR3, as DNA: TGTGCCAGCAGTTTAATATCTTGGGGCGGTGAGCAGTTCTTC. It yields the protein CASSLISWGGEQFF.

V usage is TRBV5-1 and J usage is TRBJ2-2; tentative D call: TRBD1 (5 bases). The V and J ends lost 2 bases and 7 bases respectively, with 18 bases between them. The CDR3 spans 16 residues. Germline-derived CDR1 and CDR2 are SGHRS and YFSETQ. The CDR3 region has the DNA TGCGCCAGCAGCTTAGACCGAAAGGACAAAGGCGGGGAGCTGTTTTTT. Translating gives CASSLDRKDKGGELFF.

This rearrangement joins TRBV6-1 to TRBJ1-2; TRBD1 agrees at 7 bases. The CDR3 length is 14 residues. The germline gives CDR1 MNHNS, CDR2 SASEGT. J gave up 5 bases and V 0 bases, and 3 bases lay outside the gene matches. The CDR3 region is CASSEAGQPYGYTF. The CDR3 nucleotides are TGTGCCAGCAGTGAAGCGGGACAGCCGTATGGCTACACCTTC.

This clone has just one count. The V and J genes are TRBV2 and TRBJ1-6; TRBD1 is a possible D gene (5 bases). This CDR3 is built from 13 residues. The germline V gene encodes CDR1 SNHLY and CDR2 FYNNEI. The V gene lost 7 bases and the J gene lost 5 bases, with 9 bases spanning the gap. The CDR3 loop reads CASNPGNNSPLHF. DNA for the CDR3: TGTGCCAGCAATCCAGGGAATAATTCACCCCTCCACTTT. Variable domain in full (rest from reference TRBV2 and TRBJ1-6): EPEVTQTPSHQVTQMGQEVILRCVPISNHLYFYWYRQILGQKVEFLVSFYNNEISEKSEIFDDQFSVERPDGSNFTLKIRSTKLEDSAMYFCASNPGNNSPLHFGNGTRLTVT.

This clone was counted only a few times. CDR3 sequence reads: CASSGRQGREQYF. The CDR3 bases are TGTGCCAGCAGCGGACGACAGGGACGCGAGCAGTACTTC. V usage is TRBV5-6 and J usage is TRBJ2-7; TRBD1 aligns across 7 bases. CDR1 is SGHDT and CDR2 is YYEEEE in the germline V gene. The CDR3 sequence is 13 residues long. With 4 bases clipped from V and 6 bases from J, the junction kept 7 bases outside the gene matches.

The genes are TRBV4-1 and TRBJ1-1; D is perhaps TRBD1 (6 bases). The length of the CDR3 is 17 residues. Germline V lookup: CDR1 MGHRA, CDR2 YSYEKL. The ends were cut back, 2 bases at V and 0 bases at J, with 16 bases in the middle. CDR3 region: CASSQPGQLILNTEAFF. CDR3 DNA: TGCGCCAGCAGCCAACCCGGACAGCTAATACTGAACACTGAAGCTTTCTTT.

This chain connects TRBV2 to TRBJ1-1, with 9 bases lining up with TRBD1. The V gene end was trimmed by 6 bases and the J gene end by 4 bases; junction bases not matched to a gene: 6. Germline-derived CDR1 and CDR2 are SNHLY and FYNNEI. The CDR3 runs 14 residues. This CDR3 is CASRPNRGPTEAFF. The CDR3 DNA follows: TGTGCCAGCAGACCAAACAGGGGGCCCACTGAAGCTTTCTTT. Drawing the rest from reference TRBV2 and TRBJ1-1, the complete variable domain is EPEVTQTPSHQVTQMGQEVILRCVPISNHLYFYWYRQILGQKVEFLVSFYNNEISEKSEIFDDQFSVERPDGSNFTLKIRSTKLEDSAMYFCASRPNRGPTEAFFGQGTRLTVV.

The chain recombines TRBV19 with TRBJ1-4; a possible D gene is TRBD1 (6 bases). The CDR3 has 14 residues. The germline V gene encodes CDR1 LNHDA and CDR2 SQIVND (reference sequence). V was trimmed by 3 bases and J by 7 bases, leaving 12 bases between them. The CDR3 spells CASSILGAGEKLFF. The CDR3 nucleotides are TGTGCCAGTAGTATTCTGGGGGCGGGTGAAAAACTGTTTTTT.

The chain carries TRBV15 and TRBJ2-3; 7 bases are shared with TRBD2. The CDR3 is 15 amino acids. Trimming at V came to 3 bases and at J to 1 base, leaving 4 bases not matched to a gene. The germline V gene has CDR1 LNHNV and CDR2 YYDKDF (reference sequence). The CDR3 coding sequence is TGTGCCACCAGCAGCTCACTAGCGCGCACAGATACGCAGTATTTT. Amino acids: CATSSSLARTDTQYF.